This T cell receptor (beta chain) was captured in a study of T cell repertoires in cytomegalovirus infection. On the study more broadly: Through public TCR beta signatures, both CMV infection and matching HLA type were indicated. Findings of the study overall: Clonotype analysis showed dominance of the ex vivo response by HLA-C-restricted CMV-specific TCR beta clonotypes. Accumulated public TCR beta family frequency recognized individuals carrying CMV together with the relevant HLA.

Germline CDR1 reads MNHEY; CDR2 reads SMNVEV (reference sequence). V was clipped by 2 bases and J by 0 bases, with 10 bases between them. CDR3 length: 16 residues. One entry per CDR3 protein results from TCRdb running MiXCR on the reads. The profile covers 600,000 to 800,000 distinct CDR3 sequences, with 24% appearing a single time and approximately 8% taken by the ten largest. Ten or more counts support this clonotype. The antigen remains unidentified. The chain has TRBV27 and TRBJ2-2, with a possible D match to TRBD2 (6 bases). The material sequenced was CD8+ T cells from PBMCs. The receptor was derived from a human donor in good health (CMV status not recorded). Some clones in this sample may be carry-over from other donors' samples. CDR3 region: CASSLRSGPNTGELFF. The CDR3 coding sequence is TGTGCCAGCAGTTTACGTAGCGGCCCGAACACCGGGGAGCTGTTTTTT.